These 19 T cell receptor beta chains originate from one sample sequenced in a study of shared clonotypes between healthy human individuals. CD45RO-negative cells were positively selected for CCR7, leaving out terminally differentiated effector memory CD45RA+ cells. TCRdb keeps only in-frame clones here, not all; method: immunoSEQ multiplex PCR. Of some 1,900,000 clones listed, roughly 95% are singletons. The specimen was naive CD8+ T cells sorted from blood. The receptors were sampled from a man younger than 35 in good health.

The J gene is TRBJ2-6, the V gene TRBV5-1; 7 bases fit TRBD2. V lost 4 bases and J lost 2; bases outside the gene matches: 9. The CDR3 runs to 17 residues. The germline gives CDR1 SGHRS, CDR2 YFSETQ. CDR3 coding DNA: TGCGCCAGCAGCGCCTGGTCGGGGGGAGCTGGGGCCAACGTCCTGACTTTC. It specifies CASSAWSGGAGANVLTF.

This chain uses TRBV13 with TRBJ1-1; no definite D call. Between the trimmed V and J ends, which lost 2 bases and 2 bases, there was a span of 6 bases. The CDR3 extends over 13 amino acids. Per germline, CDR1 PRHDT and CDR2 FYEKMQ (reference sequence). The CDR3 here is CASSLWLNTEAFF. CDR3 DNA sequence: TGTGCCAGCAGCTTATGGCTTAACACTGAAGCTTTCTTT.

The rearrangement links TRBV6-5 to TRBJ2-5; D might be TRBD2 (6 bases). Germline loops: CDR1 MNHEY, CDR2 SVGAGI. This CDR3 comprises 14 residues. Trimming pared 2 bases from V and 7 bases from J, leaving 14 bases between. The CDR3 bases are TGTGCCAGCAGTTACGGGGGGTCGGGGGTGACCCAGTACTTC. Protein: CASSYGGSGVTQYF.

J is TRBJ2-5 and V is TRBV7-9; TRBD2 matches 8 bases. TRBJ2-7 matches the DNA end more closely, so the J call is doubtful. The CDR3 length is 13 residues. CDR1 and CDR2 from the germline V gene are SEHNR and FQNEAQ (reference sequence). This chain's CDR3 is CATQTSDTYEQYF. CDR3 DNA sequence: TGTGCCACCCAGACTAGCGACACCTACGAGCAGTACTTC.

This chain joins TRBV5-4 and TRBJ2-1; D unclear. Trimming shortened V by 4 bases and J by 6 bases, and 8 bases separated the two germline ends. The CDR3 runs 12 residues. Germline CDR1 is SGHNT and CDR2 is YYREEE (reference sequence). The CDR3 nucleotides are TGTGCCAGCAGCGATTTAGCCAATGAGCAGTTCTTC. Encoded protein: CASSDLANEQFF.

This rearrangement joins TRBV13 to TRBJ1-5, with 10 bases that match TRBD1. The germline gives CDR1 PRHDT, CDR2 FYEKMQ (reference sequence). The trim removed 0 bases at V and 1 base at J, leaving 0 bases unmatched. The CDR3 has 16 amino acids. As DNA, the CDR3 is TGTGCCAGCAGCTTAGGGGGACAGGGGAGCAATCAGCCCCAGCATTTT. Amino acid sequence: CASSLGGQGSNQPQHF.

CDR3 residues: CASSLLGAPGNTIYF. The CDR3 region has the DNA TGTGCCAGCAGCCTGTTGGGGGCGCCTGGAAACACCATATATTTT. The chain joins TRBV5-4 to TRBJ1-3, with TRBD1 as a possible D gene (6 bases). The ends were cut back, 4 bases at V and 2 bases at J, with 13 bases in the middle. This CDR3 has 15 amino acids. Germline CDR1 reads SGHNT; CDR2 reads YYREEE (reference sequence).

J is TRBJ1-1 and V is TRBV15; TRBD1 might be the D (5 bases). The V gene's germline CDR1 is LNHNV and CDR2 YYDKDF (reference sequence). The CDR3 is 15 amino acids. With 0 bases removed from V and 1 base from J, the gap between germline ends came to 9 bases. The CDR3 protein is CATSREETGNTEAFF. The CDR3 DNA is TGTGCCACCAGCAGAGAAGAAACAGGGAACACTGAAGCTTTCTTT. Full variable domain (outside the CDR3, taken from reference TRBV15 and TRBJ1-1): DAMVIQNPRYQVTQFGKPVTLSCSQTLNHNVMYWYQQKSSQAPKLLFHYYDKDFNNEADTPDNFQSRRPNTSFCFLDIRSPGLGDTAMYLCATSREETGNTEAFFGQGTRLTVV.

The count of this clone is one. The chain joins TRBV11-2 to TRBJ2-1; no clear D. The CDR3 is 14 residues long. The V and J ends lost 7 bases and 4 bases respectively, with 14 bases between them. Germline V gene lookup returns CDR1 SGHAT and CDR2 FQNNGV. The CDR3 loop is CASTWLDLYNEQFF. DNA of the CDR3: TGTGCCAGCACTTGGCTAGACCTTTACAATGAGCAGTTCTTC.

Comment on this clone: The identical CDR3 is also encoded by other nucleotide sequences in the sample. This sequence joins TRBV9 and TRBJ2-7; no firm D call. The CDR3 contains 13 residues. The germline V and J ends were trimmed by 3 bases and 0 bases, with 7 bases remaining between them. CDR1 is SGDLS and CDR2 is YYNGEE in the germline V gene. The CDR3 nucleotides read TGTGCCAGCAGCGGCGGTAGCTCCTACGAGCAGTACTTC. It is translated as CASSGGSSYEQYF.

In the case of this clone: The same CDR3 can be traced to other DNA sequences in this sample. The chain employs TRBV5-4 and TRBJ2-7; D gene unclear. The length of the CDR3 is 14 residues. V shed 0 bases and J shed 0 bases, with 7 bases lying between them. The germline V gene encodes CDR1 SGHNT and CDR2 YYREEE (reference sequence). The CDR3 region has the DNA TGTGCCAGCAGCTTGGACGGCAGCTCCTACGAGCAGTACTTC. It specifies CASSLDGSSYEQYF.

This chain connects TRBV4-1 to TRBJ2-5, with TRBD2 as a possible D gene (6 bases). The J call may be faulty, since TRBJ2-7 better matches the DNA end. Germline-derived CDR1 and CDR2 are MGHRA and YSYEKL. This CDR3 has 15 amino acids. The CDR3 here is CASSRTDSGSYEQYF. For the CDR3, the DNA is TGCGCCAGCAGCCGAACGGATAGCGGCTCCTACGAGCAGTACTTC.

V gene TRBV27 combines with J gene TRBJ1-1; the match to TRBD1 covers 9 bases. Germline CDR1 reads MNHEY; CDR2 reads SMNVEV (reference sequence). This CDR3 is built from 16 residues. With 5 bases clipped from V and 0 bases from J, the junction kept 7 bases outside the gene matches. CDR3 nucleotides: TGTGCCAGCAGTACCTGGACAGGGGTCATGAACACTGAAGCTTTCTTT. Protein sequence: CASSTWTGVMNTEAFF.

The chain links TRBV2 to TRBJ2-5, with D hard to call. V was pared by 3 bases and J by 2 bases, with 10 bases between. CDR1 is SNHLY, CDR2 FYNNEI, per germline. The CDR3 is made up of 14 amino acids. DNA of the CDR3: TGTGCCAGCAGTGACCCAGTACAACAAGAGACCCAGTACTTC. It yields the protein CASSDPVQQETQYF.

The J gene is TRBJ2-2, the V gene TRBV5-4; possible D gene TRBD2, 5 bases. The CDR3 has 15 amino acids. Germline V CDR1 and CDR2: SGHNT, YYREEE (reference sequence). V was pared by 4 bases and J by 2 bases, with 12 bases between. In DNA, the CDR3 is TGTGCCAGCAGCGAGCCTAGCAGTAACACCGGGGAGCTGTTTTTT. Its protein is CASSEPSSNTGELFF.

The chain carries TRBV30 and TRBJ1-1, with no clear D. This CDR3 contains 13 residues. Germline V CDR1 and CDR2: GTSNPN, SVGIG (reference sequence). Trimming removed 4 bases at V and 4 bases at J, with 13 bases between. The CDR3 coding sequence is TGTGCCTGGACCTTCACCCGGGGCACTGAAGCTTTCTTT. This encodes CAWTFTRGTEAFF.

This chain connects TRBV9 to TRBJ2-7; tentative D call: TRBD2 (6 bases). This CDR3 contains 13 residues. The ends were cut back, 8 bases at V and 6 bases at J, with 18 bases in the middle. Germline CDR1 and CDR2: SGDLS and YYNGEE. CDR3 amino acids: CASSLGGVTEQYF. For the CDR3, the DNA is TGTGCCAGTAGTCTCGGGGGAGTGACCGAGCAGTACTTC.

This chain connects TRBV9 to TRBJ2-1; 11 bases match TRBD2. Germline V CDR1 and CDR2: SGDLS, YYNGEE. V was pared by 4 bases and J by 5 bases, with 2 bases of the junction left unmatched. The CDR3 sequence is 14 residues long. As DNA, the CDR3 is TGTGCCAGCAGCCTAGCGGGGGGCAACAATGAGCAGTTCTTC. This sequence encodes CASSLAGGNNEQFF.

V usage is TRBV5-8 and J usage is TRBJ2-3; 10 bases map to TRBD2. Trimming cost V 4 bases and J 5 bases; bases outside gene matches: 7. The CDR3 consists of 15 residues. Germline values: CDR1 SGHTS, CDR2 YDEGEE. The chain's CDR3 is CASSPPAGGRDTQYF. CDR3 coding DNA: TGTGCCAGCAGCCCCCCAGCGGGGGGGCGAGATACGCAGTATTTT.